A selection of T cell receptor beta chains follows, all from one sample in a study of tumor-infiltrating lymphocytes in primary liver carcinoma. Using its own MiXCR run on the multiplex PCR reads, TCRdb lists one record per CDR3 protein. The sample contains about 330,000 distinct CDR3 sequences, about 65% of which appear only once. The sequenced sample was peripheral blood. These receptors originate from a man in his forties or fifties with primary liver carcinoma and hepatitis B virus infection. CDR3s include the opening cysteine and the closing phenylalanine or tryptophan. D genes are given only for firm matches. Expanded clones get a size class; other rows say once, few or many, or leave the size out.

abundance | j_gene | d_gene | v_gene | len | CDR3aa | CDR3nt
many | TRBJ2-2 | - | TRBV10-2 | 15 | CASSPQATTSGELFF | TGCGCCAGCAGTCCACAGGCGACCACTTCCGGGGAGCTGTTTTTT
many | TRBJ2-7 | TRBD1 | TRBV4-1 | 15 | CASSQGDRGNYEQYF | TGCGCCAGCAGCCAGGGAGACAGGGGTAACTACGAGCAGTACTTC
many | TRBJ2-5 | - | TRBV6-6 | 15 | CASTPGLPLGETQYF | TGTGCCAGCACTCCCGGGCTTCCCCTAGGGGAGACCCAGTACTTC
- | TRBJ2-3 | - | TRBV11-2 | 13 | CASSLRGVDTQYF | TGTGCCAGCAGCCTGAGGGGGGTTGATACGCAGTATTTT
- | TRBJ1-4 | - | TRBV6-7 | 15 | CTSSYTQDGNEKLFF | TGTACCAGCAGTTACACGCAGGATGGGAATGAAAAACTGTTTTTT
many | TRBJ2-2 | TRBD2 | TRBV14 | 15 | CASSQGTRPTGELFF | TGTGCCAGCAGCCAAGGGACTAGACCCACCGGGGAGCTGTTTTTT
- | TRBJ1-5 | - | TRBV10-3 | 17 | CAIRPIGLQRINQPQHF | TGTGCCATCAGGCCCATAGGACTACAGCGCATCAATCAGCCCCAGCATTTT
- | TRBJ2-7 | - | TRBV5-1 | 16 | CASCLADPRTNYEQYF | TGCGCCAGCTGCTTGGCCGACCCCCGAACTAACTACGAGCAGTACTTC
- | TRBJ1-5 | - | TRBV10-2 | 13 | CASSEAGFQPQHF | TGCGCCAGCAGTGAGGCAGGGTTCCAGCCCCAGCATTTT
many | TRBJ2-7 | - | TRBV13 | 14 | CASSKKYPAYEQYF | TGTGCCAGCAGCAAAAAATACCCCGCCTACGAGCAGTACTTC
once | TRBJ2-5 | - | TRBV15 | 14 | CATSRDARSETQYF | TGTGCCACCAGCAGAGATGCCCGCAGTGAGACCCAGTACTTC
- | TRBJ2-1 | - | TRBV11-2 | 19 | CASGQRVSGVRVYYNEQFF | TGTGCCAGCGGCCAAAGAGTTTCTGGCGTGAGGGTTTACTACAATGAGCAGTTCTTC
- | TRBJ2-3 | - | TRBV10-3 | 14 | CAAKPGHDTDTQYF | TGTGCCGCAAAACCGGGACACGACACAGATACGCAGTATTTT
- | TRBJ2-7 | TRBD2 | TRBV28 | 14 | CASSSVGLTYEQYF | TGTGCCAGCAGTTCGGTGGGACTAACCTACGAGCAGTACTTC
- | TRBJ2-6 | - | TRBV6-5 | 15 | CTSSYSGSGANVLTF | TGTACCAGCAGTTACTCGGGCTCTGGGGCCAACGTCCTGACTTTC
many | TRBJ2-7 | - | TRBV28 | 14 | CASSLGHRSYEQYF | TGTGCCAGCAGCCTAGGACACCGATCCTACGAGCAGTACTTC
- | TRBJ1-5 | - | TRBV6-1 | 13 | CASGVAVNQPRHF | TGTGCCAGCGGAGTGGCAGTCAATCAGCCCCGGCATTTT
- | TRBJ2-2 | - | TRBV6-2/TRBV6-3 | 13 | CASGQSNTGELFF | TGTGCCAGCGGACAGTCGAACACCGGGGAGTTGTTTTTT
- | TRBJ2-1 | - | TRBV6-1 | 14 | CASSRLTGVHEQFF | TGTGCCAGCAGTCGACTAACGGGAGTGCATGAGCAGTTCTTC
- | TRBJ1-1 | - | TRBV11-2 | 14 | CASSAARTSTEAFF | TGTGCCAGCAGTGCGGCAAGGACTTCCACTGAAGCTTTCTTT
many | TRBJ2-7 | - | TRBV11-2 | 13 | CASSPASGREQYF | TGTGCCAGCAGCCCAGCGTCTGGTCGCGAGCAGTACTTC
few | TRBJ1-5 | - | TRBV10-3 | 13 | CAISEIQDQPQHF | TGTGCCATCAGTGAGATTCAAGATCAGCCCCAGCATTTT
- | TRBJ2-7 | - | TRBV5-5 | 15 | CASSWCTTDAYEQYF | TGTGCCAGCAGCTGGTGTACGACAGACGCCTACGAGCAGTACTTC
many | TRBJ1-1 | TRBD1 | TRBV11-3 | 13 | CASSPGQGIEAFF | TGTGCCAGCAGCCCCGGACAGGGGATTGAAGCTTTCTTT
- | TRBJ2-1 | TRBD1 | TRBV29-1 | 14 | CSVVAGQAYDEQFF | TGCAGCGTTGTTGCAGGACAGGCCTACGATGAGCAGTTCTTC
many | TRBJ1-1 | - | TRBV11-2 | 13 | CASSPGLPPQAFF | TGTGCCAGCAGCCCCGGACTGCCACCTCAAGCTTTCTTT
- | TRBJ2-3 | - | TRBV14 | 13 | CANSQFGGGGQYF | TGTGCCAACAGCCAATTTGGAGGGGGAGGGCAGTATTTT
- | TRBJ2-2 | - | TRBV11-3 | 13 | CASSWNGTGELLF | TGTGCCAGCAGCTGGAACGGCACCGGGGAGCTGCTTTTT
many | TRBJ2-3 | TRBD1 | TRBV11-1 | 15 | CASSITTGVVDTQYF | TGTGCCAGCAGCATAACGACAGGGGTAGTGGATACGCAGTATTTT
- | TRBJ2-1 | - | TRBV5-6 | 14 | CGSKLGLISDEQFF | TGTGGCAGCAAGCTCGGGCTAATATCGGATGAGCAGTTCTTC
- | TRBJ1-5 | - | TRBV19 | 13 | CASSLQGMLMGHF | TGTGCCAGTAGTCTGCAGGGGATGCTTATGGGGCATTTT
- | TRBJ2-3 | TRBD2 | TRBV11-2 | 17 | CASSLGRLAGPTDRQYF | TGTGCCAGCAGCTTAGGTAGACTAGCGGGCCCCACAGATAGGCAGTATTTT
- | TRBJ1-4 | - | TRBV2 | 15 | CASSPQGRNNEKLSF | TGTGCCAGCAGTCCTCAGGGCCGAAATAATGAAAAACTGTCTTTT
- | TRBJ2-3 | TRBD2 | TRBV4-2 | 18 | CASSQGPGLAGGTVTQYF | TGCGCCAGCAGCCAAGGACCCGGACTAGCGGGGGGCACAGTTACGCAGTATTTT
- | TRBJ2-5 | - | TRBV5-1 | 14 | CASSLQAVQETQYF | TGCGCCAGCAGCTTACAAGCGGTCCAAGAGACCCAGTACTTC
many | TRBJ2-4 | TRBD1 | TRBV29-1 | 16 | CSVEEVGGAAKNIQYF | TGCAGCGTTGAAGAAGTAGGGGGCGCCGCCAAAAACATTCAGTACTTC
- | TRBJ1-5 | - | TRBV10-3 | 17 | CVIGPIGLQRSNQPQHF | TGTGTCATCGGGCCTATAGGACTACAGCGCAGCAATCAGCCCCAGCATTTT
few | TRBJ2-1 | TRBD2 | TRBV7-9 | 15 | CASRTKREGQNEQFF | TGTGCCAGCAGAACTAAGCGGGAGGGCCAAAATGAGCAGTTCTTC
- | TRBJ1-1 | TRBD1 | TRBV4-1 | 19 | CASSQWHRSGQALNTEAFF | TGCGCCAGCAGCCAATGGCATCGGTCGGGACAGGCCCTGAACACTGAAGCTTTCTTT
- | TRBJ2-5 | - | TRBV11-3 | 13 | CANSPGTEEIQYF | TGTGCCAACAGCCCCGGGACCGAAGAGATCCAGTACTTC
- | TRBJ2-2 | - | TRBV11-2 | 14 | CASSFSVVAGELFF | TGTGCCAGCAGCTTTTCGGTAGTTGCTGGGGAGCTGTTTTTT
- | TRBJ1-1 | - | TRBV12-3/TRBV12-4 | 15 | CASRTNGGLLTEAFF | TGTGCCAGCAGAACAAACGGGGGGCTTCTCACTGAAGCTTTCTTC
- | TRBJ1-5 | - | TRBV4-1 | 15 | CASSRTWDSIQPQHF | TGCGCCAGCAGCCGGACATGGGATAGCATTCAGCCCCAGCATTTT
- | TRBJ1-2 | TRBD1 | TRBV30 | 13 | CAWGTGFNYGYAF | TGTGCCTGGGGGACAGGGTTCAACTATGGCTACGCCTTC
- | TRBJ2-7 | - | TRBV28 | 12 | CASSDFMGEQYF | TGTGCCAGCAGTGACTTTATGGGTGAGCAGTACTTC
once | TRBJ1-2 | - | TRBV6-6 | 14 | CASSTRHGWDGYTF | TGTGCCAGCAGTACCCGACATGGTTGGGATGGTTACACCTTC
- | TRBJ2-7 | - | TRBV5-1 | 16 | CASSLSWDREVNGQYF | TGCGCCAGCAGCTTGTCCTGGGACCGCGAGGTCAACGGGCAGTACTTC
- | TRBJ2-7 | - | TRBV4-2 | 13 | CVRSQVGVLEQYF | TGTGTCCGCAGCCAAGTAGGGGTTCTCGAGCAGTACTTC
many | TRBJ2-7 | - | TRBV4-3 | 15 | CASSQDSSGYYEQYF | TGCGCCAGCAGCCAAGATAGCAGTGGGTACTACGAGCAGTACTTC
- | TRBJ2-5 | - | TRBV2 | 13 | CASSVGDLKTQYF | TGTGCCAGCAGCGTAGGGGATTTGAAGACCCAGTACTTC
- | TRBJ1-1 | - | TRBV11-2 | 13 | CAISKPEQDEAFF | TGTGCCATATCCAAACCGGAACAGGATGAAGCTTTCTTT
many | TRBJ2-1 | - | TRBV6-1 | 14 | CASSEGWASHEQFF | TGTGCCAGCAGTGAAGGGTGGGCTTCGCATGAGCAGTTCTTC